This T cell receptor (beta chain) was recorded in a study of cytomegalovirus exposure and HLA in healthy donors. Overall study findings and caveats: It is likely that the observed cluster of highly shared sequence variants was a sequencing artifact. Earlier findings revealed that most TCR beta V segments proved productive either about 87% or about 30% of the time.

Comments on this clone: Antigen specificity is unknown. Other nucleotide sequences from this sample produce the same CDR3.

The V gene's germline CDR1 is MNHEY and CDR2 SVGAGI. The CDR3 has 14 residues. Deletions cut 5 bases from V and 1 base from J, with 11 bases between. Researchers ran the PCR with 60 Vbeta and 13 Jbeta primers. Sequencing was performed with immunoSEQ multiplex PCR; in TCRdb, only in-frame clones are kept and a portion is missing. The top ten clones hold approximately 2% of a sample with 120,000 to 150,000 clones, around 72% of them seen once. This chain joins TRBV6-5 and TRBJ1-1; D perhaps matches TRBD1 (6 bases). The source is a middle-aged man in good health and CMV-seronegative. The specimen sequenced was PBMCs. CDR3 protein: CASSPGTRNTEAFF. The CDR3 region has the DNA TGTGCCAGCAGTCCCGGGACACGGAACACTGAAGCTTTCTTT.